These 26 T cell receptor beta chains were sequenced from one sample in a study of regulatory T cells in long-lasting Graves disease (dated by TCRdb to the early 2020s). Libraries were made using multiplex PCR. The instrument given in TCRdb is Illumina HiSeq 4000. TCR beta libraries were built with iRepertoire HTBI primers and Arm-PCR amplification of CDR3 regions. The public reads were reanalyzed by TCRdb: fastp trimming at Q25, MiXCR alignment, in-frame beta chains only. All rows with the same CDR3 protein become a single entry with the most common DNA and genes. Here the sample has under 450,000 distinct CDR3 sequences; 15% to 20% occur a single time. Of the sample, just over 20% falls within the top ten clones. The sample's time point, from its label and the paper: newly diagnosed GD, antithyroid drugs for less than 3 months. For both TCR sequencing and RNA sequencing, RNA was extracted from PBMCs using TRIzol.

The sample was also linked to a second study, of T cells in Graves' hyperthyroidism and ophthalmopathy.

The starting material was peripheral blood mononuclear cells (PBMCs), obtained at new diagnosis, from a patient treated with antithyroid drugs. The receptors were gathered from a woman aged 18-29 years with Graves disease. Donor details come from another sample of the same person, matched by shared clones.

The sample holds many counts of this clonotype. The V and J genes are TRBV9 and TRBJ2-1, with TRBD2 matching 12 bases. The germline gives CDR1 SGDLS, CDR2 YYNGEE. CDR3 length: 18 amino acids. J was trimmed by 4 bases and V by 4 bases; bases with no gene match: 12. The CDR3 bases are TGTGCCAGCAGCCCCCAGGCTAGCGGGAGGGCCGCATACAATGAGCAGTTCTTC. Its protein is CASSPQASGRAAYNEQFF.

The chain is built from TRBV5-1 and TRBJ2-3, with 7 bases that match TRBD2. The trim removed 5 bases at V and 0 bases at J, leaving 9 bases unmatched. Germline assignment: CDR1 SGHRS and CDR2 YFSETQ. This CDR3 has 16 amino acids. The CDR3 here is CASSSSGRTSTDTQYF. CDR3 sequence (DNA): TGCGCCAGCAGTTCCTCCGGGAGGACTAGCACAGATACGCAGTATTTT.

CDR3 loop: CSVEDPNGDGGQPQHF. CDR3 bases: TGCAGCGTTGAAGATCCGAACGGGGATGGTGGTCAGCCCCAGCATTTT. The chain has TRBV29-1 and TRBJ1-5, with no clear D. There are 16 residues in the CDR3. Germline CDR1 SQVTM, CDR2 ANQGSEA. Deletions cut 0 bases from V and 6 bases from J, with 18 bases between.

This clonotype was counted a few times. The rearrangement uses TRBV6-2 or TRBV6-3 and TRBJ1-3, with D unclear. The CDR3 consists of 17 residues. Germline V gene sequence: CDR1 MNHEY, CDR2 SVGEGT. Trimming took 0 bases from V and 0 from J, leaving 12 bases between them. CDR3 bases: TGTGCCAGCAGTTACTCGTTTACAGACGTCTCTGGAAACACCATATATTTT. It translates to CASSYSFTDVSGNTIYF.

About this clonotype: One base away lies a much larger clone, so this may be a sequencing read error. For the CDR3, the DNA is TGTGCCAGCAGCTGGGGACGACTAGACTCCTACAATGATCAGTTCTTC. Protein product: CASSWGRLDSYNDQFF. The chain joins TRBV7-9 to TRBJ2-1, with D possibly being TRBD2 (6 bases). Germline loops: CDR1 SEHNR, CDR2 FQNEAQ (reference sequence). The CDR3 loop spans 16 amino acids.

V usage is TRBV4-1 and J usage is TRBJ1-5, with D maybe TRBD1 (5 bases). V lost 4 bases and J lost 1, with 14 bases in between. The CDR3 sequence is 16 residues long. CDR1 MGHRA and CDR2 YSYEKL come from the germline V gene. The CDR3 bases are TGCGCCAGCAGCCCAATCCCCGGGGGAAGCAATCAGCCCCAGCATTTT. Translation gives CASSPIPGGSNQPQHF.

This clonotype was counted at least ten times. This chain joins TRBV6-1 and TRBJ1-1; 9 bases agree with TRBD1. V lost 6 bases and J lost 11; bases outside the gene matches: 10. The length of the CDR3 is 13 residues. CDR1 MNHNS and CDR2 SASEGT come from the germline V gene. CDR3 sequence: CASRTGTGLNAFF. The CDR3, as DNA: TGTGCCAGCAGAACCGGGACAGGGTTGAATGCTTTCTTT.

The sample holds many counts of this clonotype. The chain carries TRBV3-1 and TRBJ1-5, with TRBD1 matching over 10 bases. The ends lost 8 bases at V and 0 bases at J; junction bases unmatched: 1. The CDR3 loop spans 14 amino acids. Germline V gives CDR1 LGHDT, CDR2 YNNKEL (reference sequence). The CDR3 protein is CASDRGPSNQPQHF. As DNA, the CDR3 is TGTGCCAGCGACAGGGGGCCTAGCAATCAGCCCCAGCATTTT.

At least ten counts were recorded for this clonotype. The chain combines TRBV11-2 with TRBJ2-5; no clear D gene. Germline loops: CDR1 SGHAT, CDR2 FQNNGV. V shed 6 bases and J shed 5 bases, with 10 bases lying between them. There are 12 residues in the CDR3. The CDR3 nucleotides are TGTGCCAGCAGTCCTCAGAGGGAGACCCAGTACTTC. Encoded protein: CASSPQRETQYF. The complete variable domain, with remaining parts taken from reference TRBV11-2 and TRBJ2-5, reads EAGVAQSPRYKIIEKRQSVAFWCNPISGHATLYWYQQILGQGPKLLIQFQNNGVVDDSQLPKDRFSAERLKGVDSTLKIQPAKLEDSAVYLCASSPQRETQYFGPGTRLLVL.

This clonotype was detected many times. The chain recombines TRBV12-3 or TRBV12-4 with TRBJ2-1; the D is unclear. The CDR3 sequence is 13 residues long. Trimming left V 3 bases short and J 5 bases short, with 8 bases between. The CDR3 loop reads CASSFPPNNEQFF. CDR3 coding DNA: TGTGCCAGCAGTTTCCCTCCAAACAATGAGCAGTTCTTC.

This clonotype was seen repeatedly, ten times or more. V gene TRBV28 combines with J gene TRBJ2-3; weak D call: TRBD1 (6 bases). Germline V lookup: CDR1 MDHEN, CDR2 SYDVKM. This CDR3 is 14 amino acids long. V lost 7 bases and J 0 bases, leaving 11 bases between the germline ends. The CDR3 protein is CASTRQASTDTQYF. The CDR3 DNA follows: TGTGCCAGCACACGACAGGCTAGCACAGATACGCAGTATTTT. Based on the CDR3 plus reference TRBV28 and TRBJ2-3, the full variable domain is DVKVTQSSRYLVKRTGEKVFLECVQDMDHENMFWYRQDPGLGLRLIYFSYDVKMKEKGDIPEGYSVSREKKERFSLILESASTNQTSMYLCASTRQASTDTQYFGPGTRLTVL.

This clonotype came up many times. This rearrangement joins TRBV11-2 to TRBJ2-3, with 7 positions matching TRBD1. CDR3 length: 13 amino acids. Per the germline V gene, CDR1 is SGHAT and CDR2 is FQNNGV. With V trimmed by 5 bases and J by 4 bases, 3 bases remained unmatched. CDR3 protein: CASSIGQADTQYF. The DNA for the CDR3 is TGTGCCAGCAGCATCGGACAGGCAGATACGCAGTATTTT. Full variable domain (rest looked up from reference TRBV11-2 and TRBJ2-3): EAGVAQSPRYKIIEKRQSVAFWCNPISGHATLYWYQQILGQGPKLLIQFQNNGVVDDSQLPKDRFSAERLKGVDSTLKIQPAKLEDSAVYLCASSIGQADTQYFGPGTRLTVL.

The chain links TRBV18 to TRBJ2-1, with D perhaps TRBD1 (6 bases). From germline, CDR1 is KGHSH and CDR2 LQKENI. The CDR3 has 13 residues. The CDR3 here is CAGSPGQPNEQFF. DNA of the CDR3: TGTGCGGGCTCACCGGGACAACCGAATGAGCAGTTCTTC.

V gene TRBV5-4 combines with J gene TRBJ2-2; TRBD1 agrees at 8 bases. This CDR3 comprises 15 residues. The germline gives CDR1 SGHNT, CDR2 YYREEE (reference sequence). V lost 0 bases, J lost 4 bases, and 2 bases stayed unmatched. The DNA of the CDR3 is TGTGCCAGCAGCTTGGATACAGGGGGCACCGGGGAGCTGTTTTTT. Protein product: CASSLDTGGTGELFF.

This clonotype turned up a few times. The V gene is TRBV6-1, the J gene TRBJ2-1, with a tentative D call TRBD1 (5 bases). From germline, CDR1 is MNHNS and CDR2 SASEGT. Deletions cut 11 bases from V and 5 bases from J, with 13 bases between. CDR3 length equals 12 residues. The CDR3 DNA reads TGTGCCGGGGCCCAGGGTGACAATGAGCAGTTCTTC. Encoded protein: CAGAQGDNEQFF.

In this sample, this clonotype turned up a few times. The gene calls are TRBV27 and TRBJ2-5, with D possibly matching TRBD2 (6 bases). CDR3 length: 12 residues. Germline-derived CDR1 and CDR2 are MNHEY and SMNVEV (reference sequence). V lost 6 bases and J lost 7, with 12 bases in between. The CDR3, as DNA: TGTGCCAGCAGGCGGGGTGTTGGGACCCAGTACTTC. Translation gives CASRRGVGTQYF.

There are many counts of this clonotype. The rearrangement joins TRBV7-3 to TRBJ1-1; D not resolved. This CDR3 region has 14 residues. V lost 3 bases and J 2 bases, leaving 10 bases between the germline ends. CDR1 is SGHTA, CDR2 FQGTGA, per germline. The CDR3 nucleotides are TGTGCCAGCAGCTTCGGTTCGTCCAACACTGAAGCTTTCTTT. This gives the protein CASSFGSSNTEAFF.

This clonotype was counted at least ten times. The rearrangement uses TRBV3-1 and TRBJ1-2, with 8 positions matching TRBD1. The CDR3 consists of 12 residues. Trimming removed 4 bases from V and 8 bases from J; junction bases left unmatched: 3. Germline V lookup: CDR1 LGHDT, CDR2 YNNKEL (reference sequence). The CDR3 loop is CASSRDRSGYTF. The CDR3 DNA sequence: TGTGCCAGCAGCCGGGACAGGAGCGGCTACACCTTC. The full variable domain, with the rest looked up from reference TRBV3-1 and TRBJ1-2, is DTAVSQTPKYLVTQMGNDKSIKCEQNLGHDTMYWYKQDSKKFLKIMFSYNNKELIINETVPNRFSPKSPDKAHLNLHINSLELGDSAVYFCASSRDRSGYTFGSGTRLTVV.

Ten or more counts support this clonotype. This sequence joins TRBV2 and TRBJ2-1; 13 nucleotides match TRBD2. The ends lost 4 bases at V and 7 bases at J; junction bases unmatched: 4. There are 15 residues in the CDR3. Germline V gene data show CDR1 as SNHLY and CDR2 as FYNNEI. The CDR3 DNA is TGTGCCAGCAGTGGGACTAGCGGGAGTCCTAATGAGCAGTTCTTC. Its translation is CASSGTSGSPNEQFF.

Turning to this clonotype: The junction shows a germline mismatch at one end, possibly a read error. This chain uses TRBV20-1 with TRBJ1-1, with TRBD1 as a possible D gene (5 bases). This CDR3 is built from 14 residues. CDR1 is DFQATT, CDR2 SNEGSKA, per germline (reference sequence). The CDR3, as DNA: TGCAGTGCCAGAGGGGAGGGCATGAACACTGAAGCTTTCTTT. Translating gives CSARGEGMNTEAFF.

This clonotype was counted at least ten times. The J gene is TRBJ2-1, the V gene TRBV25-1, with D possibly matching TRBD2 (6 bases). V was pared by 3 bases and J by 2 bases, with 11 bases between. The germline V gene has CDR1 MGHDK and CDR2 SYGVNS. The CDR3 consists of 15 residues. CDR3 coding DNA: TGTGCCAGCAGTGATCCCCGGACTACCTACAATGAGCAGTTCTTC. Its translation: CASSDPRTTYNEQFF.

The rearrangement uses TRBV20-1 and TRBJ2-7; the match to TRBD2 covers 9 bases. This CDR3 comprises 16 residues. V was clipped by 3 bases and J by 2 bases; unmatched bases: 11. In germline, CDR1 is DFQATT, CDR2 SNEGSKA (reference sequence). CDR3 DNA sequence: TGCAGTGCTAGGGACCGACTAGCGGAAGGACCCTACGAGCAGTACTTC. Translation: CSARDRLAEGPYEQYF.

This clonotype appeared a few times. The gene calls are TRBV20-1 and TRBJ2-5, with TRBD2 matching over 7 bases. Germline lookup yields CDR1 DFQATT and CDR2 SNEGSKA (reference sequence). J lost 4 bases, V lost 1 base, and 6 bases had no gene match. The CDR3 contains 14 residues. CDR3 sequence (DNA): TGCAGTGCTAGAGGGGGGAGGGAAACAGAGACCCAGTACTTC. Translated: CSARGGRETETQYF.

This clonotype was seen many times. The V and J genes are TRBV4-2 and TRBJ2-7; D possibly matches TRBD1 or TRBD2 (5 bases each). V gave up 1 base and J gave up 2 bases, with 9 bases separating them. The CDR3 runs to 14 residues. Germline V gives CDR1 LGHNA, CDR2 YNFKEQ. CDR3 sequence reads: CASSQAGPTYEQYF. CDR3 in DNA: TGTGCCAGCAGCCAAGCGGGACCCACCTACGAGCAGTACTTC.

In its sample, this clonotype was seen many times. The CDR3 coding sequence is TGTGCCAGCAGCGCGGGACACACTGAAGCTTTCTTT. Its translation: CASSAGHTEAFF. This chain links TRBV9 with TRBJ1-1; tentatively, D is TRBD1 (5 bases). CDR3 length equals 12 residues. Germline V gives CDR1 SGDLS, CDR2 YYNGEE. Trimming shortened V by 3 bases and J by 3 bases, and 6 bases separated the two germline ends.

This clonotype was counted ten times or more. V and J are TRBV5-1 and TRBJ1-1, with D perhaps matching TRBD1 (6 bases). Per the germline V gene, CDR1 is SGHRS and CDR2 is YFSETQ. Trimming took 0 bases from V and 5 from J, leaving 14 bases between them. CDR3 length: 15 residues. The chain's CDR3 is CASSLGTAWGTEAFF. As DNA, the CDR3 is TGCGCCAGCAGCTTGGGGACAGCCTGGGGGACTGAAGCTTTCTTT.